Given below is one TCR beta chain in context. This clone's antigen is unknown. Within one base of it there is no much larger clone, and no base qualities were kept. TCRbeta CDR3 regions were amplified from genomic DNA using the immunoSEQ Assay, a bias-controlled multiplex PCR. The source study handled its data this way. Nucleated cell counts per sample were estimated from amplification of reference gene primers within the assay. To quantify the absolute abundance of each unique TCRbeta CDR3 rearrangement, sequence reads were collapsed and filtered. For each sample, productive Simpson clonality was calculated as the square root of Simpson's diversity index across productive rearrangements. Not all clones reach the TCRdb copy of this immuneACCESS table, which keeps in-frame sequences only. Checked studies attribute under half of the gap to unresolved V genes and leave the rest unexplained. V and J calls and clone size come straight from that table; D and trimming were deduced from the DNA. This sample is represented by fewer than 250,000 clones; 80% to 90% of them were singletons. The ten most abundant clones make up about 3.8% of the sample.

Enrolling through a virtual design, the prospective study's participants ranged in age from roughly 18 to 95 years and lived across 24 United States geographic areas. In the prospective study, cohorts were assigned on the basis of participant-reported clinical history obtained from a screening survey and a study questionnaire. Each participant in the prospective study had whole blood, serum and a nasopharyngeal or oropharyngeal swab collected by mobile phlebotomists. Over a roughly two-month period, participants in the prospective study had the option of providing additional blood draws and questionnaires. Prospective study blood samples were shipped either frozen or at room temperature before DNA extraction. These data belong to a study of blood T cell repertoires in COVID-19 (dated by TCRdb to 2020 to 2021). Background for the entire study: Samples covering the acute and convalescent phases of COVID-19 were provided by collaborators in the United States, Italy and Spain. Subjects who had been exposed to COVID-19, were actively infected with it, or had recovered from it provided the deeply sampled blood TCRbeta repertoires that made up the dataset. The prospective study material was composed of cDNA or gDNA derived from T cells, B-cell-depleted T cells, or PBMCs. Sample metadata almost always included a de-identified subject ID, COVID-19 status, age in years and sex. Samples came from the ongoing ImmuneRACE study (first 160 participants) plus 1,254 subjects from 6 global collaborators. The repertoires were released in a freely available public database meant as a resource for research on the immune response to SARS-CoV-2. Where available, HLA class I and class II types were taken from metadata supplied by the sample provider and were not determined by assay-based typing.

CDR3 length: 14 amino acids, cysteine to phenylalanine. CDR3 DNA only is kept here, 42 bases in frame from base 1. V gives up 2 bases and J gives up 7 bases, and the segment between their germline ends measures 17 bases. CDR1 and CDR2 (SQVTM, ANQGSEA) derive from the germline V gene. Broader findings and caveats from the paper: The amount of clinical and demographic metadata varied by source and participant and was provided uncurated.

This sequence uses TRBV29-1 and TRBJ1-2; the best D guess is TRBD1, with 5 bases matching. The sequence was obtained from a middle-aged woman with acute COVID-19. Sequenced input: PBMCs or T cells enriched from blood (not recorded which). The bases read TGCAGCGTTGAATTACAGGCCGCTGGACGTGGCTACACCTTC. Its protein reads: CSVELQAAGRGYTF.